This T cell receptor beta chain appears in the sequencing data of a study of blood T cell repertoires in COVID-19 (dated by TCRdb to about 2020). Study-wide context: Samples from collaborators originated in the United States, Italy and Spain and spanned both the acute and convalescent phases of COVID-19. The samples were drawn from the first 160 participants of the ongoing ImmuneRACE study and from under 1,500 subjects provided by 6 global collaborators. Where HLA class I and class II types were available, the types were taken from metadata supplied by the sample provider, not from assay-based typing. A de-identified subject ID, COVID-19 status, age in years and sex were almost always included in the sample metadata. The material from the prospective study consisted of cDNA or gDNA derived from T cells, B-cell-depleted T cells, or PBMCs. The repertoires were released in a freely available public database meant as a resource for research on the immune response to SARS-CoV-2. The dataset comprised deeply sampled blood TCRbeta repertoires from subjects exposed to, actively infected with, or recovered from COVID-19. The research as a whole found: The amount of clinical and demographic metadata varied by source and participant and was provided uncurated.

V loses 5 bases, J loses 4 bases, and the germline ends lie 8 bases apart. Reading from cysteine to phenylalanine, the CDR3 counts 13 amino acids. Of all the DNA, just the CDR3 is kept, 39 bases in frame from base 1. CDR1 and CDR2 (MDHEN, SYDVKM) derive from the germline V gene. The immunoSEQ Assay, a bias-controlled multiplex PCR, was used to amplify TCRbeta CDR3 regions from genomic DNA. The study's own analysis went as follows. The number of nucleated cells in each sample was estimated by amplification of reference gene primers within the assay. Sequence reads were collapsed and filtered to measure the absolute abundance of every unique TCRbeta CDR3 rearrangement. For each sample, productive Simpson clonality was calculated as the square root of Simpson's diversity index across productive rearrangements. Not all clones reach the TCRdb copy of this immuneACCESS table, which keeps in-frame sequences only. Checked studies attribute under half of the gap to unresolved V genes and leave the rest unexplained. V and J calls and clone size are those listed in that table; D and trimming were worked out from the DNA. The sample table holds 200,000 or so clones, of which roughly four fifths were seen once. Jointly, the top ten make up around 12% of the sample.

In Seattle, one collaborating source enrolled patients while the infection was active and tracked those patients longitudinally over the course of disease. The collaborating institutions used their own protocols to collect whole blood in K2EDTA tubes. For TCRbeta analysis, collaborator samples were shipped as frozen whole blood, as isolated PBMCs, or as DNA extracted from either sample type. About this clone itself: Its antigen is currently not known. No qualities accompany the bases; no much larger clone lies one base away.

The sequenced sample consisted of peripheral blood. The rearranged chain carries TRBV28 and TRBJ1-4; the best D guess is TRBD1, with 5 bases matching. This sequence was found in a woman of 80 years or more with COVID-19, enrolled during active disease. The CDR3 protein: CASSVGGNEKLFF. The DNA reads as follows: TGTGCCAGCAGTGTCGGGGGTAATGAAAAACTGTTTTTT.